This T cell receptor beta chain was identified during a study of blood T cells in healthy people across ages. This clonotype was detected ten times or more. There were healthy Caucasian individuals from Russia, aged about 6 to 90, serving as donors. Germline loops: CDR1 SEHNR, CDR2 FQNEAQ (reference sequence). The CDR3 runs 12 residues. V was clipped by 6 bases and J by 5 bases, with 8 bases between them. PCR was performed a second time for about 7 to 11 cycles using a sample-barcoded 5' primer and a J-beta primer mix. All samples gave at least 2.5 million CDR3-containing paired-end reads. One entry per CDR3 protein results from TCRdb running MiXCR on the 5' RACE reads. The data show hundreds of thousands of distinct CDR3 sequences, 52% seen once.

The V call is TRBV7-9, the J call TRBJ2-1, with D unclear. The clonotype was recovered from an elderly woman in good health. Sample: blood. The CDR3 protein is CASSPLNNEQFF. For the CDR3, the DNA is TGTGCCAGCAGTCCGCTGAACAATGAGCAGTTCTTC.